This T cell receptor beta chain was captured in a study of CD8+ T cells in alopecia areata. Findings and caveats of the study: Lesional scalp displayed greater clonality than normal scalp, most notably in alopecia totalis/universalis. Shared TCR sequences were less clear between patients than in mice, possibly partly from HLA diversity.

Trimming removed 2 bases at V and 0 bases at J, with 10 bases between. From germline, CDR1 is SNHLY and CDR2 FYNNEI. CDR3 length: 15 residues. RNA extraction was followed by reverse transcription into cDNA, which acted as the sequencing template. Repertoires were generated with immunoSEQ multiplex PCR, while TCRdb's copy carries only in-frame clones and drops some. The data show 150,000 to 200,000 clones, roughly 66% seen once. Remarks on this clone: Its antigen is as yet unknown.

Treatment given: oral pan-JAK inhibitor, 5-10 mg twice daily. The specimen comprised CD4+ T cells sorted from blood, sampled at week 24, from a patient treated with tofacitinib. This sequence joins TRBV2 and TRBJ1-1; D is uncertain. This receptor was identified in a human donor with alopecia areata. The CDR3 DNA follows: TGTGCCAGCAGTGAAATAGAGGGCATGAACACTGAAGCTTTCTTT. The encoded protein is CASSEIEGMNTEAFF.